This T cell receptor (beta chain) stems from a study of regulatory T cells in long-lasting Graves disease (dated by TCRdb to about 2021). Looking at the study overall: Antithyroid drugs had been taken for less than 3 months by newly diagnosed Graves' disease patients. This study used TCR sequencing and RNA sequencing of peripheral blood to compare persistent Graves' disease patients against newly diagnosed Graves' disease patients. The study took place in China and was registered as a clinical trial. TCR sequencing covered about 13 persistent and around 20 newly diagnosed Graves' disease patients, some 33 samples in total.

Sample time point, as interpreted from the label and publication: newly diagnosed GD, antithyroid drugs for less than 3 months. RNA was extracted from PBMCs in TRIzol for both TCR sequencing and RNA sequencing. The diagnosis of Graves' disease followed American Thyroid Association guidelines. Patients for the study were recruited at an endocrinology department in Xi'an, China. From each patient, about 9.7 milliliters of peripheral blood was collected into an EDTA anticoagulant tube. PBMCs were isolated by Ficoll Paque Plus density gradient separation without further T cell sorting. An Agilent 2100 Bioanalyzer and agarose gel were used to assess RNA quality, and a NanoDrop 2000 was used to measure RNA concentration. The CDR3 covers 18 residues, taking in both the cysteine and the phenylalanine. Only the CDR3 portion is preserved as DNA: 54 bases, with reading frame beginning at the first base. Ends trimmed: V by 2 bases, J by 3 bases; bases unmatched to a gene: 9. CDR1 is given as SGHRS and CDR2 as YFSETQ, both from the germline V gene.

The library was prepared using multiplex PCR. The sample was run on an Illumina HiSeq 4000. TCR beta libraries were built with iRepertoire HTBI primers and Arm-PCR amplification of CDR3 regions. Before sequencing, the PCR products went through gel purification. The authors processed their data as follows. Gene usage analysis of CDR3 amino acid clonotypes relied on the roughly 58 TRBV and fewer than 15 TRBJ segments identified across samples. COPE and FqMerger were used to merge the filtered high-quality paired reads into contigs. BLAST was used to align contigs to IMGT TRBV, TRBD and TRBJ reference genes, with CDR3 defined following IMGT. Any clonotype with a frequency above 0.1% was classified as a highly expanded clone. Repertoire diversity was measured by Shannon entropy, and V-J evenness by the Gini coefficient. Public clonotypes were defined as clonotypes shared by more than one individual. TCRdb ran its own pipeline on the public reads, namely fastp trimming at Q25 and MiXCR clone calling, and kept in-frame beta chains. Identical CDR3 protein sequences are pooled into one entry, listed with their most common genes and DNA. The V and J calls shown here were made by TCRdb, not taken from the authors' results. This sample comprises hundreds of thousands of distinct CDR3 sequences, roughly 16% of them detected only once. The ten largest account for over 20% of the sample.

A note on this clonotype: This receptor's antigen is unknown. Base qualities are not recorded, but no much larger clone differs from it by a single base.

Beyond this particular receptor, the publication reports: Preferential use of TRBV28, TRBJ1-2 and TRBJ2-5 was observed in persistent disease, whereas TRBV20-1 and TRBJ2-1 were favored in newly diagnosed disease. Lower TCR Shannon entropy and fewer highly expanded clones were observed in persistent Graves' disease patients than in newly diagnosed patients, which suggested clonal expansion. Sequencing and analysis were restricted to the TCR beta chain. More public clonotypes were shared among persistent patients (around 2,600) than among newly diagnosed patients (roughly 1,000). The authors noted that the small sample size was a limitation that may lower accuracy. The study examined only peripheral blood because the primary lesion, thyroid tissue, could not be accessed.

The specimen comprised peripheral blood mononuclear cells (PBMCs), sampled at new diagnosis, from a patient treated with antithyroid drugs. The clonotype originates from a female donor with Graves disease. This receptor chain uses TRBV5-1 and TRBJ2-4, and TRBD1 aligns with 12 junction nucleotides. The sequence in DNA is TGCGCCAGCAGCTTCGGGACAGGGGGCATAGTGAGCAAAAACATTCAGTACTTC. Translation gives CASSFGTGGIVSKNIQYF. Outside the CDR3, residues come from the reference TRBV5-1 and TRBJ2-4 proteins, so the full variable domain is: KAGVTQTPRYLIKTRGQQVTLSCSPISGHRSVSWYQQTPGQGLQFLFEYFSETQRNKGNFPGRFSGRQFSNSRSEMNVSTLELGDSALYLCASSFGTGGIVSKNIQYFGAGTRLSVL.